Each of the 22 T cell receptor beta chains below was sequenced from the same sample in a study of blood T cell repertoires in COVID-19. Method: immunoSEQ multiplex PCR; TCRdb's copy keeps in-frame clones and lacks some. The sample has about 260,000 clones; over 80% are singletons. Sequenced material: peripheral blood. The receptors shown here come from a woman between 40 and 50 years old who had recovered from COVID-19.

The CDR3, as DNA: TGTGCCAGCAGCGTAGTAGGAGCCGGGGAGCTGTTTTTT. Its protein is CASSVVGAGELFF. The V and J genes are TRBV9 and TRBJ2-2; D not certain. The V end lost 0 bases, the J end lost 6 bases, and 6 bases lay between the germline ends. This CDR3 has 13 residues. The germline CDR1 and CDR2 sequences are SGDLS and YYNGEE.

CDR3 sequence: CASSPSTGVNSPLHF. The CDR3 nucleotides read TGTGCCAGCTCACCTTCGACAGGGGTAAATTCACCCCTCCACTTT. The rearrangement uses TRBV18 and TRBJ1-6, with 8 bases that match TRBD1. V was clipped by 3 bases and J by 7 bases; unmatched bases: 5. The CDR3 runs to 15 residues. Germline values: CDR1 KGHSH, CDR2 LQKENI.

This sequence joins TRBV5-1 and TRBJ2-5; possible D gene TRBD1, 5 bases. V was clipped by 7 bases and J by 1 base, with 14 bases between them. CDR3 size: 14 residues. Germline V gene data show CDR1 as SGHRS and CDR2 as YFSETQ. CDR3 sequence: CASGPPGPQETQYF. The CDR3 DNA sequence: TGCGCCAGCGGACCTCCAGGGCCCCAAGAGACCCAGTACTTC. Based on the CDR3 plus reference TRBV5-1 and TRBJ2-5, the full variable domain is KAGVTQTPRYLIKTRGQQVTLSCSPISGHRSVSWYQQTPGQGLQFLFEYFSETQRNKGNFPGRFSGRQFSNSRSEMNVSTLELGDSALYLCASGPPGPQETQYFGPGTRLLVL.

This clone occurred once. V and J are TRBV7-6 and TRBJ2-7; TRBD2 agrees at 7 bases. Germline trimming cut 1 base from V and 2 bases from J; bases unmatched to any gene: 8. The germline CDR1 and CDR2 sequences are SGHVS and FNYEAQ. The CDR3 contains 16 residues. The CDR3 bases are TGTGCCAGCAGCTTAGGGGGGGGGACGCTTCCCTACGAGCAGTACTTC. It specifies CASSLGGGTLPYEQYF.

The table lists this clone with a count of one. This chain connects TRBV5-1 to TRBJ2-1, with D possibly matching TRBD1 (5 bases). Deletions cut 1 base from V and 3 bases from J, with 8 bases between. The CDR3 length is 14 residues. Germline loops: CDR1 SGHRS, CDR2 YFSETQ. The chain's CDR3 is CASSLSGIYNEQFF. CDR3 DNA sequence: TGCGCCAGCAGCTTGTCAGGGATCTACAATGAGCAGTTCTTC.

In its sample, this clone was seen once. CDR3 in amino acids: CATSSVAGTIRTGELFF. DNA for the CDR3: TGTGCCACCAGCAGCGTGGCAGGGACTATTAGAACCGGGGAGCTGTTTTTT. The chain is built from TRBV15 and TRBJ2-2; TRBD2 matches at 7 bases. V dropped 3 bases and J dropped 5; count of bases not matched to a gene: 12. The germline CDR1 and CDR2 sequences are LNHNV and YYDKDF (reference sequence). The CDR3 length is 17 residues.

The CDR3 loop reads CASSPLSAVGAYTEAFF. The CDR3 nucleotides are TGTGCCAGCTCACCACTGTCCGCGGTGGGGGCTTACACTGAAGCTTTCTTT. This chain connects TRBV18 to TRBJ1-1; possible D gene TRBD1, 6 bases. Germline V gives CDR1 KGHSH, CDR2 LQKENI. This CDR3 has 17 residues. Trimming removed 1 base from V and 3 bases from J, with 18 bases in between.

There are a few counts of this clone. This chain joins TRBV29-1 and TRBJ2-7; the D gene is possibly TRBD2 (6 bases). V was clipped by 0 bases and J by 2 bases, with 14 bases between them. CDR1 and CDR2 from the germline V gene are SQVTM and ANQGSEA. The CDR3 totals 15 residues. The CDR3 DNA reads TGCAGCGTTGAAGATCGGGGAGGTTGGGCCTACGAGCAGTACTTC. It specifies CSVEDRGGWAYEQYF.

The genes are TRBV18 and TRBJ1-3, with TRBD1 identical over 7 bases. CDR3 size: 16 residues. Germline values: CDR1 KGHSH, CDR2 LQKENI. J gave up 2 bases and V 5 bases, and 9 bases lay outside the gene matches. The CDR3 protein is CASSYTGESPGNTIYF. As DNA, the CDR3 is TGTGCCAGCTCATACACAGGGGAGAGCCCTGGAAACACCATATATTTT.

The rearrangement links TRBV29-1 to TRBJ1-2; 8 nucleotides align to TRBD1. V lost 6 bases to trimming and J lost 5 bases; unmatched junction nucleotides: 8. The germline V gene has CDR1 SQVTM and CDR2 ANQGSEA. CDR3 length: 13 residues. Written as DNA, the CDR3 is TGCAGCGTCCGTCAGGGGGCGTTATATGGCTACACCTTC. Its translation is CSVRQGALYGYTF.

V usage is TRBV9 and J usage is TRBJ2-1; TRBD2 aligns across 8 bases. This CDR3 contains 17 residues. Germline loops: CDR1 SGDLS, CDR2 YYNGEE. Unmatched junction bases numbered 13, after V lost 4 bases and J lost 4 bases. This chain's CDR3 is CASSPAVGSGDYNEQFF. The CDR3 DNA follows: TGTGCCAGCAGCCCCGCCGTGGGTAGCGGGGATTACAATGAGCAGTTCTTC.

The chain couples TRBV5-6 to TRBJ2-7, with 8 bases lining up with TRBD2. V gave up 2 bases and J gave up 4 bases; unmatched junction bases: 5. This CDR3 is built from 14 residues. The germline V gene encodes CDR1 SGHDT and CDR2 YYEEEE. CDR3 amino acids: CASSFSPGGYEQYF. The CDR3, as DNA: TGTGCCAGCAGCTTCTCCCCGGGGGGGTACGAGCAGTACTTC.

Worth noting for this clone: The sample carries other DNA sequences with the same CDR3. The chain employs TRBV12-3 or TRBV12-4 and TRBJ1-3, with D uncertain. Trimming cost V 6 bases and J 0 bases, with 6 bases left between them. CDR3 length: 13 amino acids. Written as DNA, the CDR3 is TGTGCCAGCAGCCGCTACTCTGGAAACACCATATATTTT. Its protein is CASSRYSGNTIYF.

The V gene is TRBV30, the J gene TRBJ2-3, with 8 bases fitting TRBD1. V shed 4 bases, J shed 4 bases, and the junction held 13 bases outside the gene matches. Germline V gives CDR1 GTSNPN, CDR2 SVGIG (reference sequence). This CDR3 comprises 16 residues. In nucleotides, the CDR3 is TGTGCCTGGATTTCTTCAGGGGGCTACGGCTCAGATACGCAGTATTTT. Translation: CAWISSGGYGSDTQYF.

This CDR3 is CASSNDRGTEAFF. CDR3 in DNA: TGTGCCAGCAGCAACGACAGGGGCACTGAAGCTTTCTTT. The chain is built from TRBV7-2 and TRBJ1-1, with 8 positions matching TRBD1. V lost 5 bases, J lost 4 bases, and 3 bases stayed unmatched. Germline values: CDR1 SGHTA, CDR2 FQGNSA. The CDR3 has 13 amino acids.

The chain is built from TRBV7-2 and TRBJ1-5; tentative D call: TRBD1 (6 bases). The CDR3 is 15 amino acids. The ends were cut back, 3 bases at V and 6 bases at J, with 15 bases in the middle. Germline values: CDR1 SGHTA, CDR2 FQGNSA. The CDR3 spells CASSFSAQGSQPQHF. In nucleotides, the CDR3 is TGTGCCAGCAGCTTTTCGGCACAGGGAAGTCAGCCCCAGCATTTT.

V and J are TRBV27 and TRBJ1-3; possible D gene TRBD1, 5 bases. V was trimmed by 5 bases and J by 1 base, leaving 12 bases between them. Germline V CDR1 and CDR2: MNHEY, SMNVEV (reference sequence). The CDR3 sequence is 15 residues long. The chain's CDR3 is CASSLSGTSGNTIYF. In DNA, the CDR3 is TGTGCCAGCAGTCTCTCCGGGACTTCTGGAAACACCATATATTTT.

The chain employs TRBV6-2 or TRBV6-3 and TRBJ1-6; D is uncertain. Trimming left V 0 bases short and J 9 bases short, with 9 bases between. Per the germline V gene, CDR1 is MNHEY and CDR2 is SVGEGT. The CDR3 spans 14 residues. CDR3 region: CASSYSWEPSPLHF. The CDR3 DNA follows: TGTGCCAGCAGTTACTCGTGGGAGCCTTCACCCCTCCACTTT.

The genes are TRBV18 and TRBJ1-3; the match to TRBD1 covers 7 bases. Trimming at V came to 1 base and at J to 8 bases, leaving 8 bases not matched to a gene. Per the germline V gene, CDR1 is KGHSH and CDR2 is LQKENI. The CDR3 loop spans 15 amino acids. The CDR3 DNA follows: TGTGCCAGCTCACCACGACAGGGAGGTTCGGACACCATATATTTT. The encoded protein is CASSPRQGGSDTIYF. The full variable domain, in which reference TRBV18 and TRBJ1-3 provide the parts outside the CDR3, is NAGVMQNPRHLVRRRGQEARLRCSPMKGHSHVYWYRQLPEEGLKFMVYLQKENIIDESGMPKERFSAEFPKEGPSILRIQQVVRGDSAAYFCASSPRQGGSDTIYFGEGSWLTVV.

The CDR3 nucleotides read TGTGCCAGCAGCTTATTAACAGGGGGCCGGGGTGGAGGCTACACCTTC. The encoded protein is CASSLLTGGRGGGYTF. The rearrangement joins TRBV7-8 to TRBJ1-2; 9 bases fit TRBD1. Germline values: CDR1 SGHVS, CDR2 FQNEAQ. The CDR3 spans 16 residues. With V trimmed by 2 bases and J by 8 bases, 12 bases remained unmatched.

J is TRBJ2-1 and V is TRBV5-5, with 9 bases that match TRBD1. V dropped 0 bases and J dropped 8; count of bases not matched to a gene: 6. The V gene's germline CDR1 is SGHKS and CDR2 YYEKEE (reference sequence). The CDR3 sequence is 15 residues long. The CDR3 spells CASSLVGTGRYEQFF. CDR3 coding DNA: TGTGCCAGCAGCTTGGTCGGGACAGGGAGGTATGAGCAGTTCTTC. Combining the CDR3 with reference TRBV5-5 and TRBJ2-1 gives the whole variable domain DAGVTQSPTHLIKTRGQQVTLRCSPISGHKSVSWYQQVLGQGPQFIFQYYEKEERGRGNFPDRFSARQFPNYSSELNVNALLLGDSALYLCASSLVGTGRYEQFFGPGTRLTVL.

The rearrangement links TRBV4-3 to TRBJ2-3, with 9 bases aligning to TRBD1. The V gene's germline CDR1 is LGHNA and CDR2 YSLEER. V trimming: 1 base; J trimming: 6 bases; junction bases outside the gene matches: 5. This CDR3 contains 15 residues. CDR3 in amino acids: CASSQVQGAGDTQYF. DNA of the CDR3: TGCGCCAGCAGCCAAGTACAGGGGGCTGGGGATACGCAGTATTTT.